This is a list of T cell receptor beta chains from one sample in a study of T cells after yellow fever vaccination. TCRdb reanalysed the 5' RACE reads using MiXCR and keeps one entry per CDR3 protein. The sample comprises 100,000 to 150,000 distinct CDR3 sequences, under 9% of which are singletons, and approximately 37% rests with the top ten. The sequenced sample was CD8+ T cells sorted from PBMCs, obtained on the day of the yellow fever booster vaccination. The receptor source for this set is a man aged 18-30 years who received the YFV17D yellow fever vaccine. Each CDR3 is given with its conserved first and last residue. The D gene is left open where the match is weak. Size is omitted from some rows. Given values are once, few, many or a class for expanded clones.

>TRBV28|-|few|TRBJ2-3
CASSLGRRRTDTQYF
TGTGCCAGCAGTTTAGGACGAAGACGCACAGATACGCAGTATTTT
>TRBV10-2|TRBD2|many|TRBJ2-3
CASTTSGSTDTQYF
TGCGCCAGTACCACTAGCGGGAGCACAGATACGCAGTATTTT
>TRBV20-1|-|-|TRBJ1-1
CSAKRQDLNTEAFF
TGCAGTGCTAAGAGACAGGATTTGAACACTGAAGCTTTCTTT
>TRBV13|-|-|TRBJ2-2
CASSLGPTRSLTGELFF
TGTGCCAGCAGCTTAGGTCCCACTAGATCCCTCACCGGGGAGCTGTTTTTT
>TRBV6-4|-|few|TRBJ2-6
CASSDRGDSGANVLTF
TGTGCCAGCAGTGACAGGGGGGACTCTGGGGCCAACGTCCTGACTTTC
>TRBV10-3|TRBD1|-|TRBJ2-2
CAIGHVGQGMSGELFF
TGTGCCATCGGTCATGTGGGACAGGGAATGTCCGGGGAGCTGTTTTTT
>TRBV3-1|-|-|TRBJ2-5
CASSQEGDSQETQYF
TGTGCCAGCAGCCAAGAGGGGGACTCGCAAGAGACCCAGTACTTC
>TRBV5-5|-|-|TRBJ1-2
CASSSGGGGHDTFGYTF
TGTGCCAGCAGCTCAGGAGGGGGAGGGCACGACACTTTCGGCTACACCTTC
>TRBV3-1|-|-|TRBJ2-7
CASSQILTYEQYF
TGTGCCAGCAGCCAAATACTGACCTACGAGCAGTACTTC
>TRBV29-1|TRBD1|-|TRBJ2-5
CSAKGAWETQYF
TGCAGCGCCAAGGGGGCATGGGAGACCCAGTACTTC
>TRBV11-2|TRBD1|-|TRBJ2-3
CASSQDRGDTQYF
TGTGCCAGCAGCCAGGACAGGGGAGATACGCAGTATTTT
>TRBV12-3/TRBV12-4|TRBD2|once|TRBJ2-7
CASSYRTSGTSYEQYF
TGTGCCAGCAGTTACCGGACTAGCGGGACCTCCTACGAGCAGTACTTC
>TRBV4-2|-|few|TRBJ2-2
CASSRRRYTGELFF
TGTGCCAGCAGCCGTCGTCGGTACACCGGGGAGCTGTTTTTT
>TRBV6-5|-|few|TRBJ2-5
CASSYSTGGPETQYF
TGTGCCAGCAGTTACTCCACCGGGGGGCCGGAGACCCAGTACTTC
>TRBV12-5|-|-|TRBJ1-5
CASGFLGTDSNQPQHF
TGTGCTAGTGGCTTCCTAGGGACCGATAGCAATCAGCCCCAGCATTTT
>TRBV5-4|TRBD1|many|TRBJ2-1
CASGDRDLYNEQFF
TGTGCCAGCGGGGACAGAGACCTTTACAATGAGCAGTTCTTC
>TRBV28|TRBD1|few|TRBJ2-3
CASSFGTGYTDTQYF
TGTGCCAGCAGTTTTGGGACAGGTTACACAGATACGCAGTATTTT
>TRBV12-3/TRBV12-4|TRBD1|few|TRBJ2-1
CASSLGPGQLLYNEQFF
TGTGCCAGCAGTTTGGGCCCGGGACAGCTTCTGTACAATGAGCAGTTCTTC
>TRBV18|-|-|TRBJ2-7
CASSPPLNYEQYF
TGTGCCAGCTCACCACCCTTGAACTACGAGCAGTACTTC
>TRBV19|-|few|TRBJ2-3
CASSYAGRKIDTQYF
TGTGCCAGTAGTTACGCAGGGCGGAAAATAGATACGCAGTATTTT
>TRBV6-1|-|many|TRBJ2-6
CASSERGSGANVLTF
TGTGCCAGCAGTGAACGGGGCTCTGGGGCCAACGTCCTGACTTTC
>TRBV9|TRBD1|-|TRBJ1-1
CASSASQGALNTEAFF
TGTGCCAGCAGCGCATCACAGGGGGCCCTGAACACTGAAGCTTTCTTT
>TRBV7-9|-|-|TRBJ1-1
CASRLESRVNTEAFF
TGTGCCAGCAGGTTAGAGTCCCGGGTGAACACTGAAGCTTTCTTT
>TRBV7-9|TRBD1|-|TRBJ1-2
CASNDRAGYGYTF
TGTGCCAGCAATGACAGGGCGGGCTATGGCTACACCTTC
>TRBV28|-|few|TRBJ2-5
CASSSLRQLEETQYF
TGTGCCAGCAGTTCCCTACGCCAGTTGGAGGAGACCCAGTACTTC
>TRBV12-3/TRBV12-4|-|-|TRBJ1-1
CASRRVPYPVTEAFF
TGTGCCAGCAGGCGGGTACCTTACCCGGTCACTGAAGCTTTCTTT
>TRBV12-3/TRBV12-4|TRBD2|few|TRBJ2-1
CASSSGGGNEQFF
TGTGCCAGCAGTTCCGGCGGGGGTAATGAGCAGTTCTTC